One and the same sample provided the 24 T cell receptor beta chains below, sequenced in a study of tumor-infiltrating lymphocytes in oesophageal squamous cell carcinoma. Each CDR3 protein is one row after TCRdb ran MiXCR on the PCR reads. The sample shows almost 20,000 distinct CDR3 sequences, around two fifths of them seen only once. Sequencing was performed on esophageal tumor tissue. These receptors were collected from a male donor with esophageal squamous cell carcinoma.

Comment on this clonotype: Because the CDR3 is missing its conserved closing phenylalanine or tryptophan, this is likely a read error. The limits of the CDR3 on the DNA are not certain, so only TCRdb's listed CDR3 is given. CDR3 loop: CASSRGTGGYNEQFFGA. The chain carries TRBV27 and TRBJ2-6; the D call TRBD1 from the table was never checked on the DNA. CDR1 MNHEY and CDR2 SMNVEV come from the germline V gene (reference sequence). Ends included, the CDR3 has 17 residues.

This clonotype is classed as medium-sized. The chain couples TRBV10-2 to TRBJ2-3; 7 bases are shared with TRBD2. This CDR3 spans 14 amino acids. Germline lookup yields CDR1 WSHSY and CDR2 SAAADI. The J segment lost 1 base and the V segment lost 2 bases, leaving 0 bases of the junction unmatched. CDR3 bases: TGCGCCAGCAGTGAGGCGGGAGGCACAGATACGCAGTATTTT. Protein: CASSEAGGTDTQYF.

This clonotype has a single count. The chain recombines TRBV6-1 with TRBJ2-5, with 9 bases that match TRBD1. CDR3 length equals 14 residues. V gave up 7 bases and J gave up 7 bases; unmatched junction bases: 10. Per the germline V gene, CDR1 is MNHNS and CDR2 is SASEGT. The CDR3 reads CASNSGTGFWTQYF. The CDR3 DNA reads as TGTGCCAGCAATTCCGGGACAGGGTTCTGGACCCAGTACTTC.

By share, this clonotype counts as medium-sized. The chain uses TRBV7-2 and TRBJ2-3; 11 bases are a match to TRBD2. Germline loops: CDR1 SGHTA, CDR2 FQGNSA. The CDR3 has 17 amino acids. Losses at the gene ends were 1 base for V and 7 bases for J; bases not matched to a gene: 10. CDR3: CASSLVFSGGAGNTQYF. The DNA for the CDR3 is TGTGCCAGCAGCTTAGTTTTTAGCGGGGGGGCGGGGAATACGCAGTATTTT.

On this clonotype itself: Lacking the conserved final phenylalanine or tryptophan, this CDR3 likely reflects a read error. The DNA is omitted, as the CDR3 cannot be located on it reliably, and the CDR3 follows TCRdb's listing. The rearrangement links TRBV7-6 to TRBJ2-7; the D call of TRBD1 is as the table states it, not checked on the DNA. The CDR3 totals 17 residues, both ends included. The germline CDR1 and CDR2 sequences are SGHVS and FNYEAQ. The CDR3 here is CASSSQEFSDYGYTFGS.

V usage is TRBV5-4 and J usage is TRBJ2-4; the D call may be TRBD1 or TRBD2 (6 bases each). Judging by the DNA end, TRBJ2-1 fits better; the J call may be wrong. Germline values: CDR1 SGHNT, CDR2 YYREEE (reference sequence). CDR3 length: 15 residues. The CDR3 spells CASSPGAGYYNEQFF. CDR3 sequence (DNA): TGTGCCAGCAGCCCAGGGGCGGGATATTACAATGAGCAGTTCTTC.

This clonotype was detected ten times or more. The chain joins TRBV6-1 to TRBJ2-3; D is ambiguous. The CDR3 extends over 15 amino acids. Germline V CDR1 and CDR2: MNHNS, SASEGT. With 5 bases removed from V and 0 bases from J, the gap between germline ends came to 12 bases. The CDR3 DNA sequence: TGTGCCAGCAGTACCTCTAGGAGTAGCACAGATACGCAGTATTTT. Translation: CASSTSRSSTDTQYF.

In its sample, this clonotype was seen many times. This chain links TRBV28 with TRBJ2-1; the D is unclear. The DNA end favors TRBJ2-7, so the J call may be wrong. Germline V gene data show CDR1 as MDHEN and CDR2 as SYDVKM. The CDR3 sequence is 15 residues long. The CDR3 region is CASSLGRSSYNEQYF. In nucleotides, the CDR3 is TGTGCCAGCAGTTTAGGGCGGAGCTCCTACAATGAGCAGTACTTC.

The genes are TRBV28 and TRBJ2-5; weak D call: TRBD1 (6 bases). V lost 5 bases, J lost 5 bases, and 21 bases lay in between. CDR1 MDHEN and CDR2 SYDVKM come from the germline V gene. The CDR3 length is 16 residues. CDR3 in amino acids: CASSPTGTYNSETQYF. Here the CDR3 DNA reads TGTGCCAGCAGTCCGACCGGGACATACAACTCCGAGACCCAGTACTTC.

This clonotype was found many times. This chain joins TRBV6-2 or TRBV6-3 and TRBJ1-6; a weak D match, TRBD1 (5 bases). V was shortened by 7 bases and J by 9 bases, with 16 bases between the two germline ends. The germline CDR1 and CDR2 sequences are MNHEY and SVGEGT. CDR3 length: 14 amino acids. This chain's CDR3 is CASTRGDLASPLHF. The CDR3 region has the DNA TGTGCCAGCACCCGAGGGGACCTCGCTTCACCCCTCCACTTT.

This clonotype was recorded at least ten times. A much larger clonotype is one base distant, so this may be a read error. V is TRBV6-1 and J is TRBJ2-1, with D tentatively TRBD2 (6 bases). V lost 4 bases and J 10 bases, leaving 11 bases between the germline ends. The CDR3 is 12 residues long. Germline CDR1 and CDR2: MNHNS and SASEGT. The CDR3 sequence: CASSVGGGEQFF. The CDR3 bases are TGTGCCAGCAGTGTGGGGGGTGGGGAGCAGTTCTTC.

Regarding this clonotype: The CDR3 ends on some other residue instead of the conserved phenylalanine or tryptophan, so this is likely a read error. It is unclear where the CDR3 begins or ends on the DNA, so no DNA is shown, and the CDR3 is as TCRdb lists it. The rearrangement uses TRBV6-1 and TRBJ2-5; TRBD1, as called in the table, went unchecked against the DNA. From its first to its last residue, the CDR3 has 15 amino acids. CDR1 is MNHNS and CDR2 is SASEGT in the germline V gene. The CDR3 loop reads CASNPDGPYGYTFGS.

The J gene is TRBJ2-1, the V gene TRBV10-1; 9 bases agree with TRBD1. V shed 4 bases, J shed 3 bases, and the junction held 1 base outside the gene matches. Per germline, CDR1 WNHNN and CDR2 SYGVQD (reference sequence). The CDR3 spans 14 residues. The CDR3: CASSGGQGYNEQFF. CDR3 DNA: TGCGCCAGCAGTGGGGGACAGGGCTACAATGAGCAGTTCTTC.

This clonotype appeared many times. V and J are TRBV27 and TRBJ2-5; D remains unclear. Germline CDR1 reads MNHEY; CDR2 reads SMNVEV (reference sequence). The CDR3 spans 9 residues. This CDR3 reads CVVQETQYF. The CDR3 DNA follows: TGTGTTGTACAAGAGACCCAGTACTTC.

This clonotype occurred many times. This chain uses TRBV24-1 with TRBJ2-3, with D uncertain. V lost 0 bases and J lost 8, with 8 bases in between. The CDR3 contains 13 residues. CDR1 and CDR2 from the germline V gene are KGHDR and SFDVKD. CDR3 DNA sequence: TGTGCCACCAGTGATTTGGCCTACGGTACGCAGTATTTT. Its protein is CATSDLAYGTQYF.

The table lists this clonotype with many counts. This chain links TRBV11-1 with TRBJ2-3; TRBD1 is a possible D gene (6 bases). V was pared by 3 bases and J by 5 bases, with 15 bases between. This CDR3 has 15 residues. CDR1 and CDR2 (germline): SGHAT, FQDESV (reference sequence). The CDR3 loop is CASSLVGGSGDTQYF. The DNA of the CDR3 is TGTGCCAGCAGCTTGGTTGGGGGCTCAGGAGATACGCAGTATTTT.

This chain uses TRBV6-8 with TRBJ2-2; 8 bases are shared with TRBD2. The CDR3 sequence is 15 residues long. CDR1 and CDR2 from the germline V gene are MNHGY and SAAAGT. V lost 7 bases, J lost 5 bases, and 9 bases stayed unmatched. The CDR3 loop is CASTPRAGGTGELFF. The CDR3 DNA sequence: TGTGCCAGCACCCCTAGGGCGGGAGGTACCGGGGAGCTGTTTTTT.

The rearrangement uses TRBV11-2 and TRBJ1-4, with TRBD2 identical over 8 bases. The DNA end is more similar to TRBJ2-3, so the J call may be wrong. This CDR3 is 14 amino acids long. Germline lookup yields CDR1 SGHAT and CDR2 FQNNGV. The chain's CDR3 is CASSFGRAGVTQYF. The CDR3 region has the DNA TGTGCCAGCAGCTTCGGGAGGGCCGGGGTTACGCAGTATTTT.

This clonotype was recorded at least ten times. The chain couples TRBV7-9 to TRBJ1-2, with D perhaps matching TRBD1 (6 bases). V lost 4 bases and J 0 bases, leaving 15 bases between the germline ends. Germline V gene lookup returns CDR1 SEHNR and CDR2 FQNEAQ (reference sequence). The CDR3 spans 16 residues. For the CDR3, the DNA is TGTGCCAGCAGCTCCTATGGACAGTGGACTAACTATGGCTACACCTTC. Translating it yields CASSSYGQWTNYGYTF.

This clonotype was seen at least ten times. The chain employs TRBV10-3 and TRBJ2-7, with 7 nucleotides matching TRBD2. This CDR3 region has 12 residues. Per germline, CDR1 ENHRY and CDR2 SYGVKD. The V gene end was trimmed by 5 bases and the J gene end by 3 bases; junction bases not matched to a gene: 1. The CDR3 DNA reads TGTGCCATCAGTAGCGGGATCTACGAGCAGTACTTC. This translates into CAISSGIYEQYF.

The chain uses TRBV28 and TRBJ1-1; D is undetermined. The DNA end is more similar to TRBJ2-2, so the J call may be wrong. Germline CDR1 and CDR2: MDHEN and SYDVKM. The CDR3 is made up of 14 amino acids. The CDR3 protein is CASSFTGNTGELFF. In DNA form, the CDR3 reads TGTGCCAGCAGTTTTACGGGGAACACCGGGGAGCTGTTTTTT.

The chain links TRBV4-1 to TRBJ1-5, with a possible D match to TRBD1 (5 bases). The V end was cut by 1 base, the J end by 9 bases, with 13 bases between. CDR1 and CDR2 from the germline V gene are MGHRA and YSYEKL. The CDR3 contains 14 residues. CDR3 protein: CASSQAGGDRPQHF. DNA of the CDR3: TGCGCCAGCAGCCAAGCCGGGGGGGATCGGCCCCAGCATTTT.

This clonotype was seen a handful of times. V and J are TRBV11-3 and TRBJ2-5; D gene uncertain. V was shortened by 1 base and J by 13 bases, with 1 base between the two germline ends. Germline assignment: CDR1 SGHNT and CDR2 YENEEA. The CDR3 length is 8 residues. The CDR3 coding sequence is TGTGCCAGCAGCTTAGTGTACTTC. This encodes CASSLVYF.

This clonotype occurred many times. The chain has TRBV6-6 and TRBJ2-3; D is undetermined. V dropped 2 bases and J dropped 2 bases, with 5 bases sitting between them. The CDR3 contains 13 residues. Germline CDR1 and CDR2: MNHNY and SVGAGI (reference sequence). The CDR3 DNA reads TGTGCCAGCAGTTACAGGTACACAGATACGCAGTATTTT. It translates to CASSYRYTDTQYF.